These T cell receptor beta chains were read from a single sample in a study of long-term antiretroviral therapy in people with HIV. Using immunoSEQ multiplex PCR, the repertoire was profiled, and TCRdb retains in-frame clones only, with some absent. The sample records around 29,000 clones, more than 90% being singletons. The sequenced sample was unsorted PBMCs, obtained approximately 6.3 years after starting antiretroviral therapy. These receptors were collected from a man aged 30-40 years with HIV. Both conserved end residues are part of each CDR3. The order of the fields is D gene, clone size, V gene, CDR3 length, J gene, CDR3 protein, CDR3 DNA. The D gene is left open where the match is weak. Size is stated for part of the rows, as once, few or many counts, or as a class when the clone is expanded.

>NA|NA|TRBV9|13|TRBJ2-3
CASSVGGTDTQYF
TGTGCCAGCAGCGTAGGGGGCACAGATACGCAGTATTTT
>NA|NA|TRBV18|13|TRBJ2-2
CASSPGTARELFF
TGTGCCAGCTCACCGGGCACAGCGAGGGAGCTGTTTTTT
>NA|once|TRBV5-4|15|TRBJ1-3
CASSLSGGSGNTIYF
TGTGCCAGCAGCTTGTCGGGTGGTTCAGGAAACACCATATATTTT
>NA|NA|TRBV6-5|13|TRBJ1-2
CASQVGGGYGYTF
TGTGCCAGCCAGGTCGGGGGGGGATATGGCTACACCTTC
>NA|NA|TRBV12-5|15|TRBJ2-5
CASGYRGGAGETQYF
TGTGCTAGTGGTTACCGAGGGGGGGCTGGGGAGACCCAGTACTTC
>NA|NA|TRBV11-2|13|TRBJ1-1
CASSSGWNTEAFF
TGTGCCAGCAGCAGCGGGTGGAACACTGAAGCTTTCTTT
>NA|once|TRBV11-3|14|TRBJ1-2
CANGFSGREYGYTF
TGTGCCAATGGTTTCTCGGGGCGAGAGTATGGCTACACCTTC
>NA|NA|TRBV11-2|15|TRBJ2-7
CASSFRDFPTYEQYF
TGTGCCAGCAGCTTCCGGGATTTCCCCACCTACGAGCAGTACTTC
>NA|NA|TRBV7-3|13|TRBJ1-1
CASSLTGRTEAFF
TGTGCCAGCAGCTTAACGGGTCGAACTGAAGCTTTCTTT
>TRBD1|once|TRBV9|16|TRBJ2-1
CASSARDSLSYNEQFF
TGTGCCAGCAGCGCCCGGGACAGCCTCTCCTACAATGAGCAGTTCTTC
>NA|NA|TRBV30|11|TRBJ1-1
CALSGLLEAFF
TGTGCCCTCTCGGGACTCTTGGAAGCTTTCTTT
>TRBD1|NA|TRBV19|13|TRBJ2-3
CASSTGWTDTQYF
TGTGCCAGTTCGACAGGGTGGACAGATACGCAGTATTTT
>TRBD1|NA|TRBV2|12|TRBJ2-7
CASSPTGYEQYF
TGTGCCAGCAGCCCGACAGGGTACGAGCAGTACTTC
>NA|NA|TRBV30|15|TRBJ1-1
CAWSTLGTGGTEAFF
TGTGCCTGGAGTACCCTAGGGACGGGGGGGACTGAAGCTTTCTTT
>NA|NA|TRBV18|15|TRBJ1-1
CASSPLFQGNTEAFF
TGTGCCAGCTCACCACTTTTTCAGGGAAACACTGAAGCTTTCTTT